The clone carrying this TCR beta chain was counted a few times. Its antigen is as yet unknown. PCR used 60 Vbeta primers and 13 Jbeta primers. The assay was immunoSEQ multiplex PCR, and TCRdb's table has in-frame clones only and misses some. The profile covers roughly 160,000 clones, with approximately 80% appearing a single time and roughly a tenth taken by the ten largest. The data derive from a study of cytomegalovirus exposure and HLA in healthy donors. Across the study: Researchers found that more than 70% of over 350 genotyped donors fell within the Caucasian-associated ancestry cluster.

Study results and limitations: What a later analysis reportedly showed was that an Asian-associated ancestry cluster had fewer N-insertions than the approximately 700-donor mean. Association of a missense DCLRE1C variant with TCR beta V- and J-gene trimming was reported in a later analysis. TCR beta chains associated with HLA were, in a later analysis, more clonally expanded than equally common others.

The CDR3 covers 17 residues. Germline CDR1 LGHNA, CDR2 YNFKEQ. J was trimmed by 0 bases and V by 3 bases; bases with no gene match: 8. The chain has TRBV4-2 and TRBJ1-2; 9 positions agree with TRBD1. Sequencing was carried out using PBMCs. This TCR came from a man aged 45-65 years in good health and CMV-seropositive. The CDR3 nucleotides are TGTGCCAGCAGCCAGCCCGGGACAGGGAATACTAACTATGGCTACACCTTC. Translating it yields CASSQPGTGNTNYGYTF.